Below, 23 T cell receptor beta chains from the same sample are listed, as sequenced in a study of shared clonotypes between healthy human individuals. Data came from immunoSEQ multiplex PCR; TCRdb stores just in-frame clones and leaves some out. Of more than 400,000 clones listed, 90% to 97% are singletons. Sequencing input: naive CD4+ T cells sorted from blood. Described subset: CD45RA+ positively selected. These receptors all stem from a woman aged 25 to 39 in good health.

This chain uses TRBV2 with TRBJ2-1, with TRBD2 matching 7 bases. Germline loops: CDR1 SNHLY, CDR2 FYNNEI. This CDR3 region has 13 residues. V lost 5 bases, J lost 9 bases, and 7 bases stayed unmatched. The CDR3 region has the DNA TGTGCCAGCAGTCTGGCGGGAGCGATTGAGCAGTTCTTC. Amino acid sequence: CASSLAGAIEQFF. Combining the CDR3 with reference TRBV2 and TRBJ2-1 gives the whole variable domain EPEVTQTPSHQVTQMGQEVILRCVPISNHLYFYWYRQILGQKVEFLVSFYNNEISEKSEIFDDQFSVERPDGSNFTLKIRSTKLEDSAMYFCASSLAGAIEQFFGPGTRLTVL.

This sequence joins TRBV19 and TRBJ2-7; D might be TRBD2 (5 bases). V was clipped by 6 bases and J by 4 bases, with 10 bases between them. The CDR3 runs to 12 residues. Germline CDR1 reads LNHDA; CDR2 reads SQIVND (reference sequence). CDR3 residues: CASSLSGYEQYF. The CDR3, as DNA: TGTGCCAGTAGCCTCTCGGGGTACGAGCAGTACTTC.

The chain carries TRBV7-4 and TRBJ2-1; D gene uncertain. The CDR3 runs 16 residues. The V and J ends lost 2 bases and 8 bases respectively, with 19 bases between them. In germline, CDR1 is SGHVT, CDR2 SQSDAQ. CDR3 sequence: CASSLKGIALFDEQFF. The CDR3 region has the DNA TGTGCCAGCAGCTTAAAAGGAATTGCCCTTTTCGATGAGCAGTTCTTC.

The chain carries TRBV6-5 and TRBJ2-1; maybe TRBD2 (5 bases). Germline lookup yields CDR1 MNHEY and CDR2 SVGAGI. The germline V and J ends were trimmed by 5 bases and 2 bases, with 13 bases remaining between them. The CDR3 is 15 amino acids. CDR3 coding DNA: TGTGCCAGCAGTGTCAGAGGGAGCACCTACAATGAGCAGTTCTTC. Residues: CASSVRGSTYNEQFF.

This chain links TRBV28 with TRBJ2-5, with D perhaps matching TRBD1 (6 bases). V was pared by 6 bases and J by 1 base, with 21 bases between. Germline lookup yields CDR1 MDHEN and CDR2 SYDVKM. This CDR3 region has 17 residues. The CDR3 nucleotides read TGTGCCAGCAGCCCTCATGGACAGTCCTACTCCCAAGAGACCCAGTACTTC. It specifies CASSPHGQSYSQETQYF.

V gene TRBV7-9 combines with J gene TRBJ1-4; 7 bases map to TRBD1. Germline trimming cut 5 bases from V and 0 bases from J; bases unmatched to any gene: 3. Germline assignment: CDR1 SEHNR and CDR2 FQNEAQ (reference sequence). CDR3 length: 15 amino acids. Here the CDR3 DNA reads TGTGCCAGCAGCCCCACAGGGGCAACTAATGAAAAACTGTTTTTT. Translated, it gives CASSPTGATNEKLFF.

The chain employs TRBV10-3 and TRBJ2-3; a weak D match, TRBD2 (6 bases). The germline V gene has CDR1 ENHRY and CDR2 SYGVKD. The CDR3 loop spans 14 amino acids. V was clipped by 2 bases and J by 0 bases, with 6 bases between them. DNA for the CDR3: TGTGCCATCAGTGAGGCGGGAAGCACAGATACGCAGTATTTT. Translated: CAISEAGSTDTQYF.

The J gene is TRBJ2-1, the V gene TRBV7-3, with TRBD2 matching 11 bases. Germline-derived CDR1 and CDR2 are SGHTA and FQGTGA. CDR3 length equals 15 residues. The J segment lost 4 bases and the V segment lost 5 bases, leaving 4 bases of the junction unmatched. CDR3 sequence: CASSPRLAGYNEQFF. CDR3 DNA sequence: TGTGCCAGCAGCCCCCGACTAGCGGGGTACAATGAGCAGTTCTTC.

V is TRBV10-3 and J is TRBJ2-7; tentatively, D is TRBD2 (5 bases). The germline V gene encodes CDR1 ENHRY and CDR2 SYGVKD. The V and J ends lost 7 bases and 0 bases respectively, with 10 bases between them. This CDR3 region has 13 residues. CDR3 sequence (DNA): TGTGCCATCAAAGAGGGATTCTCCTACGAGCAGTACTTC. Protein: CAIKEGFSYEQYF.

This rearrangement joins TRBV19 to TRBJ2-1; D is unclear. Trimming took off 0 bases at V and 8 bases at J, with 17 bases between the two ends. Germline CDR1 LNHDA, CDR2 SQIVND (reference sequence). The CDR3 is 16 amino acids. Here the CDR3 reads CASSIDRGTTFDEQFF. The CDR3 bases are TGTGCCAGTAGTATAGATCGAGGAACTACCTTCGATGAGCAGTTCTTC.

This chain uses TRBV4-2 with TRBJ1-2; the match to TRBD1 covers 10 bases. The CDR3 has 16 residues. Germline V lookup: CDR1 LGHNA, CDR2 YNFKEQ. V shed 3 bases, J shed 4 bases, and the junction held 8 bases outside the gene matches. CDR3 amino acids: CASSHPTGGLSYGYTF. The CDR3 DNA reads TGTGCCAGCAGCCATCCGACAGGGGGCCTAAGCTATGGCTACACCTTC.

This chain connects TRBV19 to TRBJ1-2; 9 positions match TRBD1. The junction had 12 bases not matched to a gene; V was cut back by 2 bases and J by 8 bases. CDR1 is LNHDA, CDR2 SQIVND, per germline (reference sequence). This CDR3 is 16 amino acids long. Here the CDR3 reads CASSITYLGQGVGYTF. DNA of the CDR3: TGTGCCAGTAGTATAACATACCTGGGACAGGGAGTCGGCTACACCTTC.

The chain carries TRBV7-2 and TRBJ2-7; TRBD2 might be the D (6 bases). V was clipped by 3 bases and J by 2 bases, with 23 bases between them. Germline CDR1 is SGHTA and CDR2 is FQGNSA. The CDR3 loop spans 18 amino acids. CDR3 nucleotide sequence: TGTGCCAGCAGCTTTTCCCATTCGTGGGGACTTGAAACCTACGAGCAGTACTTC. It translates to CASSFSHSWGLETYEQYF.

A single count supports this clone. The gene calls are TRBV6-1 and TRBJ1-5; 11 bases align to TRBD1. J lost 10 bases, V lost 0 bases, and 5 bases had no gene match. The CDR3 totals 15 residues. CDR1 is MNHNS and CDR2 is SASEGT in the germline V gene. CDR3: CASSEAGTGGSPQHF. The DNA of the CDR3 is TGTGCCAGCAGTGAAGCAGGGACAGGGGGATCACCCCAGCATTTT.

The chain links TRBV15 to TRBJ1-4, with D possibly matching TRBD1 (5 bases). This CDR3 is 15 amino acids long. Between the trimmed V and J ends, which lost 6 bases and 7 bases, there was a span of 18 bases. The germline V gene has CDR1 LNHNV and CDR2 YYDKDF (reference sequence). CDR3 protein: CATRVDSTRTEKLFF. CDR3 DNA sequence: TGTGCCACCAGGGTAGACAGTACCAGGACTGAAAAACTGTTTTTT.

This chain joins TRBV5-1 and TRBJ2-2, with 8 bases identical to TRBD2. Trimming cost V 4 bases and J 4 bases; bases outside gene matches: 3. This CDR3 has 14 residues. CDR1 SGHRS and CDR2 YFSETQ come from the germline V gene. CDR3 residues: CASSVAGITGELFF. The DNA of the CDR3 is TGCGCCAGCAGCGTAGCGGGAATCACCGGGGAGCTGTTTTTT.

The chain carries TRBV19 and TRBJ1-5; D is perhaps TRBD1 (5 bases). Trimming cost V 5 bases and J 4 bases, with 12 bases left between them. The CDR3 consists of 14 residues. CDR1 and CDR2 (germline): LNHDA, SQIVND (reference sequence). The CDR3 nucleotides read TGTGCCAGTAGTTATGGGACGGGTAATCAGCCCCAGCATTTT. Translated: CASSYGTGNQPQHF.

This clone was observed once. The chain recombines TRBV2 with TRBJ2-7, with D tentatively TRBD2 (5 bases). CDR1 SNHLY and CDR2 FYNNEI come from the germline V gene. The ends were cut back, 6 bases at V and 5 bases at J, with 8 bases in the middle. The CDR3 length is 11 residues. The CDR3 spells CASRGGHEQYF. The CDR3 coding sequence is TGTGCCAGCAGGGGCGGGCACGAGCAGTACTTC.

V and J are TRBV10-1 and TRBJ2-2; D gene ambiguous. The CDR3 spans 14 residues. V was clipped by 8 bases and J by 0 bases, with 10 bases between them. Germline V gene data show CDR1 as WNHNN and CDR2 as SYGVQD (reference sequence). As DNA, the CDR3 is TGCGCCAGCCAACCGGAGCCGAACACCGGGGAGCTGTTTTTT. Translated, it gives CASQPEPNTGELFF.

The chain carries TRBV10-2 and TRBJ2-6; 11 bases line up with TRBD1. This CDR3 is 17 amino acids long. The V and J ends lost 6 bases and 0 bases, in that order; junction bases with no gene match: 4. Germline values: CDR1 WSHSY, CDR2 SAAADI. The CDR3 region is CASSRDRGDSGANVLTF. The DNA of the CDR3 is TGCGCCAGCAGCCGGGACAGGGGGGACTCTGGGGCCAACGTCCTGACTTTC.

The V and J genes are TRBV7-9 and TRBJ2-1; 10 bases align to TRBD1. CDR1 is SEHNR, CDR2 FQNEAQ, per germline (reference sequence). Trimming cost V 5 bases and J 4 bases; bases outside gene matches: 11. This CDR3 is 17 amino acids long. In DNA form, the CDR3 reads TGTGCCAGCAGCGAAAGGCAGGGACAGGGGCCATACAATGAGCAGTTCTTC. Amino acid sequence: CASSERQGQGPYNEQFF.

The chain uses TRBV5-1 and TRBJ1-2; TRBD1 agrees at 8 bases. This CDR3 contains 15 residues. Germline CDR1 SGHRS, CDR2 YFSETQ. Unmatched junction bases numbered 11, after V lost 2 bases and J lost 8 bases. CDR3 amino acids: CASSFNDRGPGGYTF. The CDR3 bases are TGCGCCAGCAGCTTCAACGACAGGGGCCCAGGAGGCTACACCTTC.

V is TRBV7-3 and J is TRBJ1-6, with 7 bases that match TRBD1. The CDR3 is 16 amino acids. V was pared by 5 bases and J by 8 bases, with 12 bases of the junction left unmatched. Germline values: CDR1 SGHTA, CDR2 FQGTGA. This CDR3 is CASSQKARQGDSPLHF. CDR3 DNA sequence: TGTGCCAGCAGCCAGAAAGCCAGACAGGGCGATTCACCCCTCCACTTT.